The 24 T cell receptor beta chains in this list originate from one sample, sequenced in a study of T cell changes during pregnancy in multiple sclerosis. Some clones are missing from TCRdb's copy, which holds only in-frame ones; the method was immunoSEQ multiplex PCR. The table has tens of thousands of clones, 80% to 90% seen once. Here the sequenced sample was peripheral blood, taken before pregnancy. The receptors shown here come from a female donor with multiple sclerosis, enrolled in a pregnancy study.

The chain employs TRBV7-5 and TRBJ2-7; TRBD1, the D gene given by the table, was not confirmed from the DNA. TRBV7-5 is given as a pseudogene. The CDR3 has 14 residues. The CDR3 DNA is TGTGTCAGAAGCTTAGAAGACAGTCCCTACGAGCAGTACTTC. Translated: CVRSLEDSPYEQYF.

This chain connects TRBV5-6 to TRBJ2-7; D possibly corresponds to TRBD1 (6 bases). V was pared by 4 bases and J by 1 base, with 12 bases between. The CDR3 sequence is 14 residues long. Germline CDR1 SGHDT, CDR2 YYEEEE. CDR3 sequence: CASSVLTGSYEQYF. The CDR3 DNA reads TGTGCCAGCAGCGTCCTGACAGGTTCCTACGAGCAGTACTTC.

The chain carries TRBV18 and TRBJ1-1; D possibly corresponds to TRBD1 (5 bases). Trimming removed 6 bases from V and 1 base from J, with 12 bases in between. Germline V gives CDR1 KGHSH, CDR2 LQKENI. The CDR3 contains 14 residues. In DNA form, the CDR3 reads TGTGCCAGCTCCCAGACAGCGAAGAACACTGAAGCTTTCTTT. Translating it yields CASSQTAKNTEAFF.

The chain has TRBV12-5 and TRBJ2-1; TRBD2 aligns across 8 bases. The CDR3 loop spans 18 amino acids. Germline V CDR1 and CDR2: LGHNT, FRNRAP. The trim removed 4 bases at V and 0 bases at J, leaving 11 bases unmatched. In DNA, the CDR3 is TGTGCTAGTGGTTCCCTATTCTTGACTAGCGCCTCCTACAATGAGCAGTTCTTC. Translated: CASGSLFLTSASYNEQFF. The full variable domain, with the rest looked up from reference TRBV12-5 and TRBJ2-1, is DARVTQTPRHKVTEMGQEVTMRCQPILGHNTVFWYRQTMMQGLELLAYFRNRAPLDDSGMPKDRFSAEMPDATLATLKIQPSEPRDSAVYFCASGSLFLTSASYNEQFFGPGTRLTVL.

The chain links TRBV7-9 to TRBJ1-5, with D tentatively TRBD1 (5 bases). The germline V gene encodes CDR1 SEHNR and CDR2 FQNEAQ (reference sequence). Trimming shortened V by 5 bases and J by 8 bases, and 22 bases separated the two germline ends. This CDR3 spans 16 amino acids. The DNA for the CDR3 is TGTGCCAGCAGCAACGCAAAGGCAGGGAAGAAAGAGCCCCAGCATTTT. This sequence encodes CASSNAKAGKKEPQHF. Supplemented by reference TRBV7-9 and TRBJ1-5, the full variable domain reads DTGVSQNPRHKITKRGQNVTFRCDPISEHNRLYWYRQTLGQGPEFLTYFQNEAQLEKSRLLSDRFSAERPKGSFSTLEIQRTEQGDSAMYLCASSNAKAGKKEPQHFGDGTRLSIL.

The chain employs TRBV19 and TRBJ1-1; TRBD1 is a possible D gene (6 bases). V was pared by 5 bases and J by 5 bases, with 12 bases between. Germline-derived CDR1 and CDR2 are LNHDA and SQIVND (reference sequence). The CDR3 runs 13 residues. CDR3 sequence (DNA): TGTGCCAGTAGTCTACGGACAGCGACTGAAGCTTTCTTT. This codes for CASSLRTATEAFF. Supplemented by reference TRBV19 and TRBJ1-1, the full variable domain reads DGGITQSPKYLFRKEGQNVTLSCEQNLNHDAMYWYRQDPGQGLRLIYYSQIVNDFQKGDIAEGYSVSREKKESFPLTVTSAQKNPTAFYLCASSLRTATEAFFGQGTRLTVV.

This sequence joins TRBV19 and TRBJ1-4; D is ambiguous. The germline V gene has CDR1 LNHDA and CDR2 SQIVND (reference sequence). The CDR3 is made up of 15 amino acids. Trimming left V 0 bases short and J 7 bases short, with 12 bases between. The CDR3 DNA reads as TGTGCCAGTAGTATAGAACCTGTAACGGGTGAAAAACTGTTTTTT. Translated: CASSIEPVTGEKLFF.

This chain connects TRBV5-1 to TRBJ1-1; D call uncertain. The ends were cut back, 0 bases at V and 6 bases at J, with 15 bases in the middle. The CDR3 has 15 amino acids. The germline V gene has CDR1 SGHRS and CDR2 YFSETQ. The CDR3 reads CASSLAEGGSAEAFF. The CDR3, as DNA: TGCGCCAGCAGCTTGGCCGAGGGAGGAAGCGCTGAAGCTTTCTTT.

The chain combines TRBV4-1 with TRBJ2-7; the match to TRBD2 covers 10 bases. J gave up 7 bases and V 1 base, and 13 bases lay outside the gene matches. Looked up from germline, CDR1 is MGHRA and CDR2 is YSYEKL. There are 17 residues in the CDR3. The CDR3 here is CASSQARVSGRPVEQYF. In nucleotides, the CDR3 is TGCGCCAGCAGCCAAGCTCGGGTTAGCGGGAGGCCCGTGGAGCAGTACTTC.

This chain uses TRBV29-1 with TRBJ1-2, with 8 bases fitting TRBD1. Germline V gene sequence: CDR1 SQVTM, CDR2 ANQGSEA. Trimming cost V 5 bases and J 3 bases; bases outside gene matches: 11. The CDR3 totals 15 residues. Here the CDR3 reads CSVSKQGVLDYGYTF. In nucleotides, the CDR3 is TGCAGCGTTTCCAAACAGGGGGTTTTGGACTATGGCTACACCTTC.

The chain recombines TRBV7-2 with TRBJ2-5; 9 nucleotides match TRBD1. With 6 bases clipped from V and 4 bases from J, the junction kept 6 bases outside the gene matches. The germline CDR1 and CDR2 sequences are SGHTA and FQGNSA. The CDR3 covers 14 residues. The chain's CDR3 is CASRPPGQGETQYF. DNA for the CDR3: TGTGCCAGCAGACCTCCGGGACAGGGAGAGACCCAGTACTTC.

The chain joins TRBV10-3 to TRBJ2-7; D call uncertain. Germline CDR1 ENHRY, CDR2 SYGVKD. The V gene lost 0 bases and the J gene lost 2 bases, with 11 bases spanning the gap. CDR3 size: 15 residues. CDR3 residues: CAISESTAGPYEQYF. Written as DNA, the CDR3 is TGTGCCATCAGTGAGTCAACAGCTGGCCCCTACGAGCAGTACTTC.

The chain combines TRBV30 with TRBJ1-2; D not certain. The CDR3 covers 16 residues. Germline V lookup: CDR1 GTSNPN, CDR2 SVGIG (reference sequence). V dropped 5 bases and J dropped 6 bases, with 25 bases sitting between them. CDR3 sequence reads: CAWGPLGSDNWNGYTF. The CDR3 DNA reads TGTGCCTGGGGTCCCCTGGGGAGTGACAACTGGAATGGCTACACCTTC.

Points on this clone: Other DNA sequences in this sample translate to the same CDR3. V and J are TRBV9 and TRBJ2-3; TRBD2 matches 8 bases. This CDR3 is built from 16 residues. Germline CDR1 and CDR2: SGDLS and YYNGEE. V shed 0 bases, J shed 0 bases, and the junction held 3 bases outside the gene matches. Here the CDR3 DNA reads TGTGCCAGCAGCGTAGAGTTAGCGGGGAGCACAGATACGCAGTATTTT. Translating it yields CASSVELAGSTDTQYF.

In DNA, the CDR3 is TGTGCCTGGAGGGGACAGGGGAGTACCCAGTACTTC. This sequence encodes CAWRGQGSTQYF. The chain is built from TRBV30 and TRBJ2-5; the match to TRBD1 covers 10 bases. The CDR3 covers 12 residues. Looked up from germline, CDR1 is GTSNPN and CDR2 is SVGIG (reference sequence). With V trimmed by 3 bases and J by 8 bases, 3 bases remained unmatched.

This chain joins TRBV19 and TRBJ2-2, with D possibly being TRBD1 (5 bases). CDR1 and CDR2 (germline): LNHDA, SQIVND (reference sequence). The ends were cut back, 1 base at V and 7 bases at J, with 13 bases in the middle. The CDR3 totals 15 residues. The DNA for the CDR3 is TGTGCCAGTAGTATAGCTACAGGCGGTGGCGGGGAGCTGTTTTTT. Translating gives CASSIATGGGGELFF.

The chain employs TRBV6-5 and TRBJ2-7; D is perhaps TRBD1 (7 bases). Germline CDR1 reads MNHEY; CDR2 reads SVGAGI. The germline V and J ends were trimmed by 8 bases and 6 bases, with 20 bases remaining between them. The CDR3 length is 14 residues. CDR3 nucleotide sequence: TGTGCCAGCGCAGAGCAGGGGGGTTGGAGCGAGCAGTACTTC. The encoded protein is CASAEQGGWSEQYF.

This clone has just one count. The rearrangement links TRBV5-5 to TRBJ1-6; D is undetermined. Per the germline V gene, CDR1 is SGHKS and CDR2 is YYEKEE (reference sequence). The CDR3 is 15 residues long. The V gene lost 0 bases and the J gene lost 10 bases, with 14 bases spanning the gap. For the CDR3, the DNA is TGTGCCAGCAGCTTGGCTGAGGGTCGGGGATCACCCCTCCACTTT. Its translation is CASSLAEGRGSPLHF.

The rearrangement uses TRBV7-8 and TRBJ1-1; no clear D gene. Germline assignment: CDR1 SGHVS and CDR2 FQNEAQ. CDR3 length: 15 residues. V was shortened by 4 bases and J by 7 bases, with 19 bases between the two germline ends. The chain's CDR3 is CASSYPPFGLLEAFF. The CDR3 bases are TGTGCCAGCAGCTACCCTCCCTTTGGACTACTTGAAGCTTTCTTT.

The CDR3 is CASSEPGTNYGYTF. The CDR3 DNA sequence: TGTGCCAGCAGTGAACCAGGGACTAACTATGGCTACACCTTC. This chain joins TRBV6-1 and TRBJ1-2; weak D call: TRBD1 (5 bases). V lost 2 bases to trimming and J lost 0 bases, with 7 bases between them. In germline, CDR1 is MNHNS, CDR2 SASEGT. The CDR3 sequence is 14 residues long.

CDR3 coding DNA: TGTGCCAGCAGTCCCGGGCAGGGCGGAGAGCAGTACTTC. It specifies CASSPGQGGEQYF. V usage is TRBV2 and J usage is TRBJ2-7, with TRBD1 as a possible D gene (5 bases). V dropped 5 bases and J dropped 7 bases, with 15 bases sitting between them. This CDR3 spans 13 amino acids. The germline V gene has CDR1 SNHLY and CDR2 FYNNEI.

The V call is TRBV7-2, the J call TRBJ1-4; D is undetermined. Germline V gene data show CDR1 as SGHTA and CDR2 as FQGNSA. The CDR3 is 15 residues long. Trimming took off 5 bases at V and 8 bases at J, with 18 bases between the two ends. As DNA, the CDR3 is TGTGCCAGCAGCGCCGTGCTCGGGAAGGGCGAAAAACTGTTTTTT. Translated, it gives CASSAVLGKGEKLFF.

V usage is TRBV19 and J usage is TRBJ2-3, with 8 bases lining up with TRBD2. V lost 4 bases, J lost 6 bases, and 9 bases stayed unmatched. This CDR3 has 15 residues. Germline lookup yields CDR1 LNHDA and CDR2 SQIVND (reference sequence). The CDR3 sequence: CASSSGRAGGDTQYF. As DNA, the CDR3 is TGTGCCAGTAGTAGTGGTCGGGCGGGAGGCGATACGCAGTATTTT.

This chain joins TRBV7-8 and TRBJ2-7; TRBD1 matches 7 bases. Looked up from germline, CDR1 is SGHVS and CDR2 is FQNEAQ. The CDR3 runs 13 residues. J was trimmed by 5 bases and V by 8 bases; bases with no gene match: 9. The CDR3 is CASGHRGSDEQYF. As DNA, the CDR3 is TGTGCCAGCGGACACAGGGGTAGCGACGAGCAGTACTTC.